The rows below give T cell receptor beta chains drawn from one sample of a study of T cell clones after liver transplantation. The repertoire was sequenced with immunoSEQ multiplex PCR; TCRdb's copy has only in-frame clones and lacks some. The table has 85,000 to 130,000 clones, more than 75% seen once; the top ten hold over 0.75%. The sequenced sample was CD4+ T cells from blood, obtained before liver transplant. Source of these receptors: a human donor who received a liver transplant. The CDR3 runs from the conserved cysteine through the conserved F or W. D genes are given only for firm matches. Expanded clones are given a class, and other clones once, few, many or no size at all.

D gene	clone size	J gene	V gene	CDR3 protein	CDR3 DNA
TRBD1	.	TRBJ1-6	TRBV6-5	CASRTGQGYSPLHF	TGTGCCAGCAGGACGGGACAGGGGTATTCACCCCTCCACTTT
.	few	TRBJ1-2	TRBV6-1	CASSMSSGARGYTF	TGTGCCAGCAGTATGTCTAGTGGGGCGCGGGGCTACACCTTC
.	.	TRBJ2-3	TRBV5-5	CASRPSTGDTQYF	TGTGCCAGCAGACCCAGCACGGGAGATACGCAGTATTTT
.	.	TRBJ2-3	TRBV15	CATSRDGAGRSDTQYF	TGTGCCACCAGCAGAGATGGCGCAGGAAGGTCTGATACGCAGTATTTT
.	.	TRBJ1-5	TRBV30	CAWSIGDIGQPQHF	TGTGCCTGGAGTATAGGGGACATCGGTCAGCCCCAGCATTTT
.	.	TRBJ2-2	TRBV19	CASSAGQPFWKNTGELFF	TGTGCCAGTAGTGCGGGACAGCCATTTTGGAAGAACACCGGGGAGCTGTTTTTT
TRBD1	.	TRBJ2-5	TRBV5-6	CASSFWDRRQETQYF	TGTGCCAGCAGCTTTTGGGACAGGAGACAAGAGACCCAGTACTTC
TRBD1	.	TRBJ2-7	TRBV19	CASSSGTGTYEQYF	TGTGCCAGTAGTTCCGGGACAGGGACCTACGAGCAGTACTTC
TRBD1	.	TRBJ1-5	TRBV7-9	CASSLGTGNQPQHF	TGTGCCAGCAGCTTGGGGACAGGGAATCAGCCCCAGCATTTT
TRBD1	.	TRBJ2-4	TRBV25-1	CASRNTGTGDKNIQYF	TGTGCCAGCAGGAATACAGGGACAGGGGACAAAAACATTCAGTACTTC
TRBD1	.	TRBJ1-2	TRBV28	CASSTWGQEPYGYTF	TGTGCCAGCAGCACCTGGGGACAGGAGCCGTATGGCTACACCTTC
.	.	TRBJ2-3	TRBV2	CASIEEGLFSTDTQYF	TGTGCCAGCATAGAGGAGGGCCTATTCTCTACAGATACGCAGTATTTT
TRBD1	.	TRBJ2-7	TRBV6-6	CASSPGTGFSEQYF	TGTGCCAGCAGCCCCGGGACAGGGTTTAGCGAGCAGTACTTC
.	few	TRBJ2-7	TRBV28	CASSLIGSASYEQYF	TGTGCCAGCAGTTTAATCGGCTCGGCCTCCTACGAGCAGTACTTC
TRBD1	.	TRBJ1-2	TRBV4-3	CASSRQQGDYGYTF	TGCGCCAGCAGCCGGCAACAGGGGGACTATGGCTACACCTTC
TRBD1	.	TRBJ1-6	TRBV14	CASSHWDRGLSYNSPLHF	TGTGCCAGCAGCCACTGGGACAGGGGCCTCTCCTATAATTCACCCCTCCACTTT
TRBD1	.	TRBJ1-3	TRBV19	CASRDRSGRNTIYF	TGTGCCAGTAGGGACAGGTCCGGAAGAAACACCATATATTTT
.	few	TRBJ2-1	TRBV11-2	CASSSRPQGGEQFF	TGTGCCAGCAGCTCGAGGCCTCAGGGGGGTGAGCAGTTCTTC
.	.	TRBJ2-7	TRBV5-1	CASSLGRAGEQYF	TGCGCCAGCAGCTTGGGGAGGGCGGGTGAGCAGTACTTC
.	.	TRBJ1-1	TRBV6-5	CASSSTTEAFF	TGTGCCAGCAGTAGTACGACTGAAGCTTTCTTT
TRBD2	.	TRBJ2-3	TRBV7-2	CASSFTQRGVTDTQYF	TGTGCCAGCAGCTTTACTCAGCGGGGGGTCACAGATACGCAGTATTTT
TRBD1	.	TRBJ1-1	TRBV30	CAWSGRQGVAEAFF	TGTGCCTGGAGTGGGCGACAGGGGGTGGCTGAAGCTTTCTTT
.	.	TRBJ2-3	TRBV7-3	CASSNTGLGTQYF	TGTGCCAGCAGCAATACAGGGCTGGGTACGCAGTATTTT
TRBD2	.	TRBJ2-1	TRBV5-1	CASSLGGLAGSYNEQFF	TGCGCCAGCAGCTTGGGCGGACTAGCGGGGTCCTACAATGAGCAGTTCTTC